By share, the clone carrying this T cell receptor (beta chain) counts as medium-sized (0.01 to 0.1%). Each molecule of TCR cDNA was tagged with one unique molecular identifier. TCRdb re-derived calls from the 5' RACE reads in MiXCR, one entry per CDR3 protein. This sample carries approximately 2,800 distinct CDR3 sequences, approximately 7% of them seen once, and the ten largest clones take over 15%. Time point defined: sample taken at primary tumor resection. This sample was taken from a study of spatial heterogeneity in lung cancer. The CDR3 extends over 14 amino acids. V lost 4 bases to trimming and J lost 2 bases, with 12 bases between them. Per germline, CDR1 SGHRS and CDR2 YFSETQ.

The chain has TRBV5-1 and TRBJ2-5, with TRBD1 as a possible D gene (6 bases). The sequenced sample was normal lung tissue next to the tumor, obtained at surgery. The clonotype was recovered from a male donor with early-stage non-small cell lung cancer. CDR3 sequence reads: CASSLRQEQETQYF. The CDR3 DNA follows: TGCGCCAGCAGCCTCCGACAGGAGCAAGAGACCCAGTACTTC.